This is a list of T cell receptor beta chains from one sample in a study of cytomegalovirus exposure and HLA in healthy donors. Clones were read by immunoSEQ multiplex PCR, and TCRdb kept only the in-frame ones, dropping some. In total, the table holds some 180,000 clones. The sequenced material came from PBMCs. The receptor source for this set is a man aged 25 to 40 in good health and CMV-seronegative. Both conserved end residues are part of each CDR3. The D gene is left open where the match is weak.

v_call: TRBV4-3; d_call: TRBD1; j_call: TRBJ2-2; cdr3_nt: TGCGCCAGCAGCCAAAACCAACGGACAGGGTACACCGGGGAGCTGTTTTTT; cdr3_aa: CASSQNQRTGYTGELFF
v_call: TRBV5-6; d_call: NA; j_call: TRBJ2-1; cdr3_nt: TGTGCCAGCAGCTTGGCCGACAGACGGTTCTTC; cdr3_aa: CASSLADRRFF
v_call: TRBV7-7; d_call: TRBD2; j_call: TRBJ2-2; cdr3_nt: TGTGCCACCCAGCGGGAGAGGAACACCGGGGAGCTGTTTTTT; cdr3_aa: CATQRERNTGELFF
v_call: TRBV6-5; d_call: NA; j_call: TRBJ1-1; cdr3_nt: TGTGCCAGCAGTGAACAGCAGGGAAACACTGAAGCTTTCTTT; cdr3_aa: CASSEQQGNTEAFF
v_call: TRBV4-1; d_call: NA; j_call: TRBJ2-5; cdr3_nt: TGCGCCAGCAGCTTTCTGGAGGTGGAGACCCAGTACTTC; cdr3_aa: CASSFLEVETQYF
v_call: TRBV9; d_call: TRBD2; j_call: TRBJ2-7; cdr3_nt: TGTGCCAGCACCCCGGCTAGCGGGGCGTACGAGCAGTACTTC; cdr3_aa: CASTPASGAYEQYF
v_call: TRBV7-8; d_call: NA; j_call: TRBJ2-7; cdr3_nt: TGTGCCAGCAGCTGGGGGCTCGAGCAGTACTTC; cdr3_aa: CASSWGLEQYF
v_call: TRBV30; d_call: TRBD1; j_call: TRBJ1-1; cdr3_nt: TGTGCCTGGAGTGGCCCTACGGGACAGAGCACTGAAGCTTTCTTT; cdr3_aa: CAWSGPTGQSTEAFF
v_call: TRBV18; d_call: TRBD1; j_call: TRBJ1-2; cdr3_nt: TGTGCCAGCTCACTCCGGGACAGGAGATTGGACTATGGCTACACCTTC; cdr3_aa: CASSLRDRRLDYGYTF
v_call: TRBV25-1; d_call: NA; j_call: TRBJ1-2; cdr3_nt: TGTGCCAGCAGTGAAGGGGGGAGAGTTCTTTATGGCTACACCTTC; cdr3_aa: CASSEGGRVLYGYTF
v_call: TRBV10-3; d_call: NA; j_call: TRBJ1-2; cdr3_nt: TGTGCCATCAGTGAATCAGGGGACCGCCTCGGCTACACCTTC; cdr3_aa: CAISESGDRLGYTF
v_call: TRBV25-1; d_call: NA; j_call: TRBJ1-2; cdr3_nt: TGTGCCAGCAGTGAATTCGTTCGTAACTATGGCTACACCTTC; cdr3_aa: CASSEFVRNYGYTF
v_call: TRBV12-5; d_call: NA; j_call: TRBJ1-3; cdr3_nt: TGTGCTAGTGGTCCCTGGGCGTACACCATATATTTT; cdr3_aa: CASGPWAYTIYF
v_call: TRBV19; d_call: NA; j_call: TRBJ2-7; cdr3_nt: TGTGCCAGTAGTCTCCGGGACACCTACGAGCAGTACTTC; cdr3_aa: CASSLRDTYEQYF
v_call: TRBV21-1; d_call: NA; j_call: TRBJ1-2; cdr3_nt: TGTGCCAGCAGCAATATAGGGAGCTATGGCTACACCTTC; cdr3_aa: CASSNIGSYGYTF
v_call: TRBV7-2; d_call: NA; j_call: TRBJ1-1; cdr3_nt: TGTGCCAGCAGCTTAGGTGGGAGGTGGAACACTGAAGCTTTCTTT; cdr3_aa: CASSLGGRWNTEAFF
v_call: TRBV6-5; d_call: TRBD2; j_call: TRBJ2-3; cdr3_nt: TGTGCCAGCAGTTACGGCGGGGGTAACACAGATACGCAGTATTTT; cdr3_aa: CASSYGGGNTDTQYF
v_call: TRBV7-8; d_call: TRBD2; j_call: TRBJ2-7; cdr3_nt: TGTGCCTCTATCCCGGGACTAGTTTACGAGCAGTACTTC; cdr3_aa: CASIPGLVYEQYF
v_call: TRBV7-8; d_call: NA; j_call: TRBJ2-7; cdr3_nt: TGTGCCAGCAGCTTAGAGGGACTCACCTACGAGCAGTACTTC; cdr3_aa: CASSLEGLTYEQYF
v_call: TRBV2; d_call: NA; j_call: TRBJ1-6; cdr3_nt: TGTGCCAGCAGTGAAGGGCCGGGAGAGAATTCACCCCTCCACTTT; cdr3_aa: CASSEGPGENSPLHF
v_call: TRBV4-2; d_call: NA; j_call: TRBJ2-7; cdr3_nt: TGTGCCAGCAGCCAGGCCGGGTCCTACTCCTACGAGCAGTACTTC; cdr3_aa: CASSQAGSYSYEQYF
v_call: TRBV7-9; d_call: TRBD2; j_call: TRBJ2-1; cdr3_nt: TGTGCCAGCAGCTCCCTCGGACTAGCGGGAACTTGGGAGCAGTTCTTC; cdr3_aa: CASSSLGLAGTWEQFF
v_call: TRBV19; d_call: NA; j_call: TRBJ2-7; cdr3_nt: TGTGCCAGTAGTATTACGGGCCAGGCACGGGGCGAGCAGTACTTC; cdr3_aa: CASSITGQARGEQYF
v_call: TRBV19; d_call: NA; j_call: TRBJ1-2; cdr3_nt: TGTGCCAGTAGTGTACAGGGTAACTATGGCTACACCTTC; cdr3_aa: CASSVQGNYGYTF
v_call: TRBV2; d_call: NA; j_call: TRBJ1-3; cdr3_nt: TGTGCCAGCAGTGAAACAAAAAACACCATATATTTT; cdr3_aa: CASSETKNTIYF
v_call: TRBV9; d_call: NA; j_call: TRBJ2-7; cdr3_nt: TGTGCCAGCAGCGTTCGGGACACCTTCTACGAGCAGTACTTC; cdr3_aa: CASSVRDTFYEQYF
v_call: TRBV9; d_call: TRBD2; j_call: TRBJ2-7; cdr3_nt: TGTGCCAGCAGCGTAGACGGGAGGGCCCCGTACGAGCAGTACTTC; cdr3_aa: CASSVDGRAPYEQYF
v_call: TRBV11-2; d_call: TRBD1; j_call: TRBJ1-2; cdr3_nt: TGTGCCAGCAGCTTATCACGGCACCAGGGGGTTAACTATGGCTACACCTTC; cdr3_aa: CASSLSRHQGVNYGYTF
v_call: TRBV4-2; d_call: TRBD2; j_call: TRBJ2-3; cdr3_nt: TGTGCCAGCAGCCAAGATTTAGCTAGCGGGGGTCAAGATACGCAGTATTTT; cdr3_aa: CASSQDLASGGQDTQYF
v_call: TRBV28; d_call: NA; j_call: TRBJ2-7; cdr3_nt: TGTGCCAGCAGTTCCTTGCCCGGGATTAATACCTACGAGCAGTACTTC; cdr3_aa: CASSSLPGINTYEQYF
v_call: TRBV19; d_call: TRBD1; j_call: TRBJ1-1; cdr3_nt: TGTGCCAGTAAGGAGGACAGGGGGCGCGGAACTGAAGCTTTCTTT; cdr3_aa: CASKEDRGRGTEAFF
v_call: TRBV2; d_call: NA; j_call: TRBJ1-5; cdr3_nt: TGTGCCAGCAGTGAGCTAGATAGCAATCAGCCCCAGCATTTT; cdr3_aa: CASSELDSNQPQHF
v_call: TRBV4-1; d_call: TRBD2; j_call: TRBJ2-7; cdr3_nt: TGCGCCAGCAGCCACGGCCCGAGCCGGGGGACTAGCGGGTTCTCCTACGAGCAGTACTTC; cdr3_aa: CASSHGPSRGTSGFSYEQYF
v_call: TRBV30; d_call: NA; j_call: TRBJ1-2; cdr3_nt: TGTGCCTGGAGTGTAGCACCACTCTATGGCTACACCTTC; cdr3_aa: CAWSVAPLYGYTF
v_call: TRBV9; d_call: NA; j_call: TRBJ1-4; cdr3_nt: TGTGCCAGCAGCGTAGGGAAGAGGACTGATAATGAAAAACTGTTTTTT; cdr3_aa: CASSVGKRTDNEKLFF
v_call: TRBV18; d_call: NA; j_call: TRBJ2-7; cdr3_nt: TGTGCCAGCTCACCACTTATCTCGATTAACGGGGACGAGCAGTACTTC; cdr3_aa: CASSPLISINGDEQYF
v_call: TRBV10-3; d_call: TRBD1; j_call: TRBJ2-5; cdr3_nt: TGTGCCATCTCTCCGGCGGGACAGGGAAGCGAGACCCAGTACTTC; cdr3_aa: CAISPAGQGSETQYF
v_call: TRBV6-5; d_call: NA; j_call: TRBJ1-2; cdr3_nt: TGTGCCAGCAGCAAAAGCGGGAGCTCTAACTATGGCTACACCTTC; cdr3_aa: CASSKSGSSNYGYTF
v_call: TRBV11-3; d_call: NA; j_call: TRBJ2-1; cdr3_nt: TGTGCCAGCAGCGAACAACAGGGATTTGTTTTCGGGAATGAGCAGTTCTTC; cdr3_aa: CASSEQQGFVFGNEQFF
v_call: TRBV13; d_call: TRBD1; j_call: TRBJ2-7; cdr3_nt: TGTGCCAGCAGCCGGGACAGAAGCTCCTACGAGCAGTACTTC; cdr3_aa: CASSRDRSSYEQYF
v_call: TRBV6-5; d_call: NA; j_call: TRBJ2-1; cdr3_nt: TGTGCCAGCAGTTATAATACCGGGAGTGATGAGCAGTTCTTC; cdr3_aa: CASSYNTGSDEQFF
v_call: TRBV4-2; d_call: TRBD2; j_call: TRBJ2-1; cdr3_nt: TGTGCCAGCAGCCAAGGCGTGGCGAGCGGGGGGGACAATGAGCAGTTCTTC; cdr3_aa: CASSQGVASGGDNEQFF
v_call: TRBV7-2; d_call: NA; j_call: TRBJ2-7; cdr3_nt: TGTGCCAGTGCTCTACAGGGGGGGGTGGACTACGAGCAGTACTTC; cdr3_aa: CASALQGGVDYEQYF
v_call: TRBV7-2; d_call: NA; j_call: TRBJ2-1; cdr3_nt: TGTGCCAGCACCCCTCTCCCAGGGTACAATGAGCAGTTCTTC; cdr3_aa: CASTPLPGYNEQFF
v_call: TRBV5-6; d_call: TRBD1; j_call: TRBJ2-5; cdr3_nt: TGTGCCAGCAGCTTAAACAGGGGGGAGACCCAGTACTTC; cdr3_aa: CASSLNRGETQYF
v_call: TRBV6-5; d_call: NA; j_call: TRBJ2-2; cdr3_nt: TGTGCCAGCAGTGCACAGGGGAACACCGGGGAGCTGTTTTTT; cdr3_aa: CASSAQGNTGELFF
v_call: TRBV6-5; d_call: TRBD1; j_call: TRBJ1-4; cdr3_nt: TGTGCCAGCAGTTACGGGGACAGGGAGAATGAAAAACTGTTTTTT; cdr3_aa: CASSYGDRENEKLFF
v_call: TRBV19; d_call: NA; j_call: TRBJ2-2; cdr3_nt: TGTGCCAGTAGTATAGCTCTGTCGAACACCGGGGAGCTGTTTTTT; cdr3_aa: CASSIALSNTGELFF
v_call: TRBV6-6; d_call: NA; j_call: TRBJ2-2; cdr3_nt: TGTGCCAGCAGTTACAGGGTCAGGGAGAACACCGGGGAGCTGTTTTTT; cdr3_aa: CASSYRVRENTGELFF
v_call: TRBV7-9; d_call: TRBD2; j_call: TRBJ2-2; cdr3_nt: TGTGCCAGCAGCTTAGCAGGAGCGGGACGTGAATCCGGGGAGCTGTTTTTT; cdr3_aa: CASSLAGAGRESGELFF
v_call: TRBV9; d_call: TRBD2; j_call: TRBJ2-1; cdr3_nt: TGTGCCAGCAGCGTAGGGGGAGCGGGGGGCAACTCTGAGCAGTTCTTC; cdr3_aa: CASSVGGAGGNSEQFF
v_call: TRBV5-5; d_call: TRBD1; j_call: TRBJ1-1; cdr3_nt: TGTGCCAGCAACAGGGACAGGGGGAACACTGAAGCTTTCTTT; cdr3_aa: CASNRDRGNTEAFF
v_call: TRBV6-5; d_call: NA; j_call: TRBJ1-4; cdr3_nt: TGTGCCAGCAGTTACACGGGGACAACTAATGAAAAACTGTTTTTT; cdr3_aa: CASSYTGTTNEKLFF
v_call: TRBV7-2; d_call: NA; j_call: TRBJ1-5; cdr3_nt: TGTGCCAGCAGCCTGAATTCGGACAGCCGCGGTCAGCCCCAGCATTTT; cdr3_aa: CASSLNSDSRGQPQHF